This TCR beta chain was sequenced in a study of regulatory T cells in long-lasting Graves disease. Time point of the sample: newly diagnosed GD, antithyroid drugs for less than 3 months. The TCR library was made from RNA extracted from PBMCs. This clonotype was observed at least ten times. Its antigen remains unknown. Researchers made TCR beta libraries by using iRepertoire HTBI primers and running Arm-PCR on CDR3 regions. How the authors handled the data: Identified across the samples were some 67 TRBV segments and over 11 TRBJ segments. TCRdb reprocessed the multiplex PCR reads via MiXCR and lists one record per CDR3 protein. These V and J calls are TCRdb output, not the study's own analysis. The data hold under 800,000 distinct CDR3 sequences, with about 15% observed a single time. Broader study findings: Newly diagnosed disease favored TRBV20-1 and TRBJ2-1 over persistent disease.

The germline CDR1 and CDR2 sequences are SGHVS and FQNEAQ. This CDR3 region has 16 residues. V shed 3 bases, J shed 0 bases, and the junction held 7 bases outside the gene matches. These data also formed part of another study, on T cells in Graves' hyperthyroidism and ophthalmopathy. That paper notes: The TCR CDR3 was amplified in a first-round RT-PCR using the HTBI primer set. Among thyroid clonotypes expanded above 0.001, most also appeared in blood.

The chain has TRBV7-8 and TRBJ1-1; 7 bases are shared with TRBD1. This sample comprised peripheral blood mononuclear cells (PBMCs), obtained at new diagnosis, from a patient treated with antithyroid drugs. The TCR comes from a woman aged 30 to 39 with Graves disease. The CDR3 sequence is CASSLGTAGMNTEAFF. CDR3 nucleotides: TGTGCCAGCAGCTTGGGGACAGCAGGGATGAACACTGAAGCTTTCTTT.